This T cell receptor beta chain was obtained from a study of T cell responses to AZD1222 COVID-19 vaccine. Using immunoSEQ multiplex PCR, the repertoire was profiled, and TCRdb retains in-frame clones only, with some absent. The data contain approximately 170,000 clones, about 86% of them singletons. V was shortened by 4 bases and J by 0 bases, with 4 bases between the two germline ends. Germline CDR1 is KGHDR and CDR2 is SFDVKD. The CDR3 is made up of 13 amino acids. The TCR sequence derives from an adult who received the AZD1222 COVID-19 vaccine. The chain employs TRBV24-1 and TRBJ2-3; unclear D gene. Sequences were derived from peripheral blood, sampled 28 days after the second AZD1222 dose. The CDR3 coding sequence is TGTGCCACCAGTGACGACAGCACAGATACGCAGTATTTT. Its translation is CATSDDSTDTQYF.